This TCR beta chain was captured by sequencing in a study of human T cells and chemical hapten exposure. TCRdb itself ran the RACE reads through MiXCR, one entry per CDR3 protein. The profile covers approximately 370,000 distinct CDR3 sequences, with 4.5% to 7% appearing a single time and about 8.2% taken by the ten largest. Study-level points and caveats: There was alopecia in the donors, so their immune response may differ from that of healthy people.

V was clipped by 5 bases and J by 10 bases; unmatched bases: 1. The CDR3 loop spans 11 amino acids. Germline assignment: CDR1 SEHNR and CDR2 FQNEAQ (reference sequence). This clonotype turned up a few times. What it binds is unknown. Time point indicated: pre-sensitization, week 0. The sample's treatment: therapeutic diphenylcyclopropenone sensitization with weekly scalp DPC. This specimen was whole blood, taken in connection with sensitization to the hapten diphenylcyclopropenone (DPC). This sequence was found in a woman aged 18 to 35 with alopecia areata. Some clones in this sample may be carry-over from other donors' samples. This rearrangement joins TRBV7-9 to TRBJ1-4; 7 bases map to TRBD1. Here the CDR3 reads CASSPGGKLFF. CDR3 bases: TGTGCCAGCAGCCCAGGGGGAAAACTGTTTTTT.